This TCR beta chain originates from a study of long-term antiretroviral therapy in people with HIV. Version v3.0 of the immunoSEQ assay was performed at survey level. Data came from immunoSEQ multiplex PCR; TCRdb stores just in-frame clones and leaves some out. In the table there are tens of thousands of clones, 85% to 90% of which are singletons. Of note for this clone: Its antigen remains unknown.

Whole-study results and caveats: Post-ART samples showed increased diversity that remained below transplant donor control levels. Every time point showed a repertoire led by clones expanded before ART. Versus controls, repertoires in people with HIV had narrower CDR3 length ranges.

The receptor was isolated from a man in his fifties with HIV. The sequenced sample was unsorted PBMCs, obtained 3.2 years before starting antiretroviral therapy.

CDR3 sequence (DNA): TGTGCCTGGAAAAGGGCCCACGAGCAGTACTTC. It yields the protein CAWKRAHEQYF. V gene TRBV30 combines with J gene TRBJ2-7, with unresolved D. Germline V gene sequence: CDR1 GTSNPN, CDR2 SVGIG (reference sequence). The CDR3 contains 11 residues. V was clipped by 4 bases and J by 5 bases, with 9 bases between them.